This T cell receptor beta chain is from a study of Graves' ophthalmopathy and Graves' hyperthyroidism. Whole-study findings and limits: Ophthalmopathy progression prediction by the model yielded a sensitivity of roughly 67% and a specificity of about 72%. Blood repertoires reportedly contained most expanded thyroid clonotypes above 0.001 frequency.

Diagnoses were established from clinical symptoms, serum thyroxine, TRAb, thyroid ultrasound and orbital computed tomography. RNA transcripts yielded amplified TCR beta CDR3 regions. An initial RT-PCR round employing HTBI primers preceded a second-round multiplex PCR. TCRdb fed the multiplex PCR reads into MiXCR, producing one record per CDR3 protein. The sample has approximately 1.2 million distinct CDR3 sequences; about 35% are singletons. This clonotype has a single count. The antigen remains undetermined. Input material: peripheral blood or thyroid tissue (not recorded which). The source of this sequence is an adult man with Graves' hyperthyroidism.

CDR3 region: CSAKRKGLLNQPQHF. CDR3 in DNA: TGCAGCGCTAAAAGGAAGGGGCTCCTCAATCAGCCCCAGCATTTT. The rearrangement links TRBV29-1 to TRBJ1-5; possibly TRBD1 for D (5 bases). V shed 7 bases and J shed 3 bases, with 19 bases lying between them. CDR1 and CDR2 from the germline V gene are SQVTM and ANQGSEA. This CDR3 region has 15 residues.